A single sample gave rise to the 25 T cell receptor beta chains below, sequenced in a study of blood T cell repertoires in COVID-19. The method was immunoSEQ multiplex PCR; TCRdb's version includes in-frame clones alone and lacks a portion of them. The sample records approximately 220,000 clones, 90% being singletons. The sample taken for sequencing was PBMCs or T cells enriched from blood (not recorded which). The receptor set was obtained from a young man who had recovered from COVID-19.

V is TRBV6-5 and J is TRBJ2-1; TRBD1 matches 9 bases. Unmatched junction bases numbered 10, after V lost 6 bases and J lost 7 bases. The CDR3 is 15 amino acids. From germline, CDR1 is MNHEY and CDR2 SVGAGI. CDR3 sequence reads: CASSPSPTGGNEQFF. The CDR3 DNA reads TGTGCCAGCAGCCCCTCGCCGACAGGGGGGAATGAGCAGTTCTTC.

This clone was counted once. The chain is built from TRBV6-5 and TRBJ2-1; TRBD2 agrees at 12 bases. The ends lost 2 bases at V and 8 bases at J; junction bases unmatched: 4. This CDR3 spans 15 amino acids. Germline V gene lookup returns CDR1 MNHEY and CDR2 SVGAGI. CDR3 nucleotides: TGTGCCAGCAGTTACCGACTAGCGGGAGACGATGAGCAGTTCTTC. Translated, it gives CASSYRLAGDDEQFF.

The chain links TRBV28 to TRBJ1-4, with D unclear. The V end was cut by 5 bases, the J end by 4 bases, with 11 bases between. Germline CDR1 reads MDHEN; CDR2 reads SYDVKM. The CDR3 is 14 amino acids. The CDR3 DNA reads as TGTGCCAGCAGTGCACACGGGGATAATGAAAAACTGTTTTTT. Translation gives CASSAHGDNEKLFF. Full variable domain (rest looked up from reference TRBV28 and TRBJ1-4): DVKVTQSSRYLVKRTGEKVFLECVQDMDHENMFWYRQDPGLGLRLIYFSYDVKMKEKGDIPEGYSVSREKKERFSLILESASTNQTSMYLCASSAHGDNEKLFFGSGTQLSVL.

The CDR3 DNA reads as TGTGCCAGCAGCGGCGTGAGGGGAGGAGATACGCAGTATTTT. Translating gives CASSGVRGGDTQYF. The chain combines TRBV9 with TRBJ2-3; D might be TRBD2 (6 bases). With 3 bases removed from V and 5 bases from J, the gap between germline ends came to 13 bases. Per germline, CDR1 SGDLS and CDR2 YYNGEE. This CDR3 has 14 residues. Complete variable domain (other parts from reference TRBV9 and TRBJ2-3): DSGVTQTPKHLITATGQRVTLRCSPRSGDLSVYWYQQSLDQGLQFLIQYYNGEERAKGNILERFSAQQFPDLHSELNLSSLELGDSALYFCASSGVRGGDTQYFGPGTRLTVL.

The chain uses TRBV6-2 or TRBV6-3 and TRBJ2-7, with D unclear. CDR1 and CDR2 (germline): MNHEY, SVGEGT. This CDR3 region has 13 residues. V was pared by 4 bases and J by 0 bases, with 7 bases between. The CDR3 region is CASSLASSYEQYF. As DNA, the CDR3 is TGTGCCAGCAGTTTGGCAAGCTCCTACGAGCAGTACTTC.

The chain employs TRBV29-1 and TRBJ1-6; D gene unclear. Trimming removed 5 bases at V and 5 bases at J, with 10 bases between. CDR3 length: 13 residues. Germline V gene data show CDR1 as SQVTM and CDR2 as ANQGSEA. CDR3 in amino acids: CSVRVANNSPLHF. The CDR3 DNA is TGCAGCGTTCGTGTAGCTAATAATTCACCCCTCCACTTT.

The chain links TRBV6-1 to TRBJ1-2; D might be TRBD1 (6 bases). The CDR3 sequence is 12 residues long. V was trimmed by 3 bases and J by 7 bases, leaving 9 bases between them. Germline V gene lookup returns CDR1 MNHNS and CDR2 SASEGT. The CDR3 spells CASSDTRGGYTF. The DNA for the CDR3 is TGTGCCAGCAGTGACACCAGGGGTGGCTACACCTTC.

This clone was detected once. CDR3 DNA sequence: TGTGCCAGCAGCGTAGAGGACTACTACGAGCAGTACTTC. It is translated as CASSVEDYYEQYF. This rearrangement joins TRBV9 to TRBJ2-7, with a tentative D call TRBD2 (6 bases). From germline, CDR1 is SGDLS and CDR2 YYNGEE. Trimming removed 0 bases at V and 3 bases at J, with 7 bases between. The CDR3 loop spans 13 amino acids.

V usage is TRBV4-1 and J usage is TRBJ1-2, with a tentative D call TRBD1 (5 bases). Per the germline V gene, CDR1 is MGHRA and CDR2 is YSYEKL. Trimming took off 5 bases at V and 4 bases at J, with 11 bases between the two ends. CDR3 length: 13 residues. The chain's CDR3 is CASSLIDSYGYTF. CDR3 coding DNA: TGCGCCAGCAGCTTAATAGACAGCTATGGCTACACCTTC.

The J gene is TRBJ1-6, the V gene TRBV25-1; 8 bases are a match to TRBD1. This CDR3 has 16 residues. CDR1 is MGHDK and CDR2 is SYGVNS in the germline V gene. Trimming removed 4 bases from V and 1 base from J; junction bases left unmatched: 3. CDR3 nucleotide sequence: TGTGCCAGCAGTGGACAGGGGTCGTCCTATAATTCACCCCTCCACTTT. Protein sequence: CASSGQGSSYNSPLHF. The entire variable domain, with the rest obtained from reference TRBV25-1 and TRBJ1-6, is as follows: EADIYQTPRYLVIGTGKKITLECSQTMGHDKMYWYQQDPGMELHLIHYSYGVNSTEKGDLSSESTVSRIRTEHFPLTLESARPSHTSQYLCASSGQGSSYNSPLHFGNGTRLTVT.

This rearrangement joins TRBV4-3 to TRBJ2-7, with a possible D match to TRBD1 (5 bases). V was shortened by 0 bases and J by 3 bases, with 12 bases between the two germline ends. The CDR3 extends over 15 amino acids. Germline V gene sequence: CDR1 LGHNA, CDR2 YSLEER. In DNA form, the CDR3 reads TGCGCCAGCAGCCAAGATCGCGACAGTCTCTACGAGCAGTACTTC. Encoded protein: CASSQDRDSLYEQYF.

The rearrangement links TRBV7-9 to TRBJ1-2; 9 bases are shared with TRBD1. The CDR3 has 13 residues. From germline, CDR1 is SEHNR and CDR2 FQNEAQ (reference sequence). This CDR3 is CAEGPGQGYGYTF. For the CDR3, the DNA is TGTGCAGAGGGCCCGGGACAGGGCTATGGCTACACCTTC.

With regard to this clone: At one end, the junction sequence differs from germline, possibly due to a read error. The chain recombines TRBV13 with TRBJ2-7; TRBD2 aligns across 10 bases. The CDR3 sequence is 17 residues long. Germline V gene lookup returns CDR1 PRHDT and CDR2 FYEKMQ (reference sequence). In DNA form, the CDR3 reads TGTGCCAGCAGCCTAGGGCCCCCTAGCGGGGGACCCTACGAGCAGTACTTC. It translates to CASSLGPPSGGPYEQYF.

The CDR3 loop reads CASSLGQGFRSPLHF. CDR3 nucleotide sequence: TGTGCCAGCAGCCTGGGACAGGGATTTCGTTCACCCCTCCACTTT. The chain couples TRBV14 to TRBJ1-6; 9 bases are shared with TRBD1. J gave up 9 bases and V 4 bases, and 7 bases lay outside the gene matches. CDR1 and CDR2 from the germline V gene are SGHDN and FVKESK. This CDR3 comprises 15 residues.

The gene calls are TRBV5-4 and TRBJ1-2; 7 nucleotides match TRBD1. The length of the CDR3 is 17 residues. The germline V gene encodes CDR1 SGHNT and CDR2 YYREEE (reference sequence). V gave up 3 bases and J gave up 4 bases; unmatched junction bases: 15. CDR3 amino acids: CASSYPGQMTESYGYTF. The CDR3 coding sequence is TGTGCCAGCAGCTATCCGGGACAGATGACCGAAAGCTATGGCTACACCTTC.

CDR3 bases: TGTGCCACCAGTGATTTTTCGACCGTAAGGGGGTCAAGGCAGCCCAATCAGCCCCAGCATTTT. This translates into CATSDFSTVRGSRQPNQPQHF. V and J are TRBV24-1 and TRBJ1-5; a weak D match, TRBD1 (6 bases). Germline CDR1 KGHDR, CDR2 SFDVKD. The CDR3 is made up of 21 amino acids. The V and J ends lost 1 base and 3 bases respectively, with 27 bases between them.

This rearrangement joins TRBV12-3 or TRBV12-4 to TRBJ1-2, with unresolved D. Trimming left V 2 bases short and J 6 bases short, with 4 bases between. The CDR3 spans 11 residues. CDR3 loop: CASSLRHGYTF. CDR3 DNA sequence: TGTGCCAGCAGTTTACGTCATGGCTACACCTTC.

This rearrangement joins TRBV7-9 to TRBJ1-1, with TRBD1 identical over 8 bases. The germline CDR1 and CDR2 sequences are SEHNR and FQNEAQ (reference sequence). Trimming at V came to 5 bases and at J to 8 bases, leaving 13 bases not matched to a gene. The length of the CDR3 is 15 residues. The CDR3 DNA sequence: TGTGCCAGCAGCCCCCCGACAGGGGCGAGTATAGAAGCTTTCTTT. Translation: CASSPPTGASIEAFF. The variable domain in full, with the rest retrieved from reference TRBV7-9 and TRBJ1-1, is DTGVSQNPRHKITKRGQNVTFRCDPISEHNRLYWYRQTLGQGPEFLTYFQNEAQLEKSRLLSDRFSAERPKGSFSTLEIQRTEQGDSAMYLCASSPPTGASIEAFFGQGTRLTVV.

The chain joins TRBV6-6 to TRBJ1-1; D is possibly TRBD1 (6 bases). V lost 6 bases to trimming and J lost 4 bases, with 12 bases between them. Germline assignment: CDR1 MNHNY and CDR2 SVGAGI (reference sequence). The CDR3 totals 13 residues. The CDR3: CASRPGVVTEAFF. The CDR3 coding sequence is TGTGCCAGCAGACCAGGGGTTGTCACTGAAGCTTTCTTT.

The chain combines TRBV6-5 with TRBJ1-1; the match to TRBD1 covers 8 bases. The V gene's germline CDR1 is MNHEY and CDR2 SVGAGI. V lost 4 bases and J lost 4; bases outside the gene matches: 11. This CDR3 is built from 16 residues. In nucleotides, the CDR3 is TGTGCCAGCAGTTCCGGACAGGGCCAGAAGGGCACTGAAGCTTTCTTT. Translating it yields CASSSGQGQKGTEAFF.

The chain recombines TRBV14 with TRBJ2-7; 8 bases are a match to TRBD2. Per germline, CDR1 SGHDN and CDR2 FVKESK. The CDR3 is made up of 14 amino acids. The trim removed 3 bases at V and 4 bases at J, leaving 5 bases unmatched. In DNA, the CDR3 is TGTGCCAGCAGCCACGGGGGGGTTTGGTACGAGCAGTACTTC. This codes for CASSHGGVWYEQYF.

The chain is built from TRBV4-1 and TRBJ1-4, with D possibly being TRBD1 (6 bases). This CDR3 is built from 12 residues. The germline V gene encodes CDR1 MGHRA and CDR2 YSYEKL. V lost 1 base to trimming and J lost 12 bases, with 9 bases between them. The CDR3 DNA reads as TGCGCCAGCAGCCAAGCAGGGGAAGAACTGTTTTTT. It codes for CASSQAGEELFF.

The rearrangement links TRBV24-1 to TRBJ2-3, with D tentatively TRBD2 (6 bases). Trimming took off 0 bases at V and 6 bases at J, with 21 bases between the two ends. The CDR3 length is 18 residues. Germline V gene data show CDR1 as KGHDR and CDR2 as SFDVKD. Here the CDR3 DNA reads TGTGCCACCAGTGATTTGACGGGCGTTGGGACTGGAGATGATACGCAGTATTTT. This encodes CATSDLTGVGTGDDTQYF.

This chain links TRBV6-4 with TRBJ2-2, with D tentatively TRBD1 (6 bases). The CDR3 covers 13 residues. V lost 2 bases and J lost 6, with 7 bases in between. Per the germline V gene, CDR1 is MRHNA and CDR2 is SNTAGT. The DNA of the CDR3 is TGTGCCAGCAGTGACCGACAGGCCGGGGAGCTGTTTTTT. Translating it yields CASSDRQAGELFF.

This rearrangement joins TRBV4-3 to TRBJ2-7; 11 bases match TRBD1. Germline V gene lookup returns CDR1 LGHNA and CDR2 YSLEER. This CDR3 is 14 amino acids long. Trimming at V came to 0 bases and at J to 6 bases, leaving 1 base not matched to a gene. CDR3 residues: CASSQDGTGGEQYF. The DNA of the CDR3 is TGCGCCAGCAGCCAAGATGGGACAGGGGGCGAGCAGTACTTC.